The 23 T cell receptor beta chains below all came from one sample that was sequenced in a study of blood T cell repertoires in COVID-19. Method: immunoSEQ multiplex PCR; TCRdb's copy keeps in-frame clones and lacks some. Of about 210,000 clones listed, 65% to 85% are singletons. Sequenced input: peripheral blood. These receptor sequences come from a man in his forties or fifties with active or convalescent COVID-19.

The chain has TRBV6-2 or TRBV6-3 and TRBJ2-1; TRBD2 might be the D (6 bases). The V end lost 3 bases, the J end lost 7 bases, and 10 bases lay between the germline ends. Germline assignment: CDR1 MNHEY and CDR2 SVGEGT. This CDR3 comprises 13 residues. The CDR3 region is CASSYVAGNEQFF. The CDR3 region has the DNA TGTGCCAGCAGTTATGTTGCGGGAAATGAGCAGTTCTTC.

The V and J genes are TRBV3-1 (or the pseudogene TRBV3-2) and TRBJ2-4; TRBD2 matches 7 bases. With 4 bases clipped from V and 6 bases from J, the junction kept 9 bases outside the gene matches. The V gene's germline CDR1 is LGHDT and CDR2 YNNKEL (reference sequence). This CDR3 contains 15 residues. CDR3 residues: CASSPRGVRVNIQYF. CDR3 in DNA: TGTGCCAGCAGCCCCCGGGGGGTAAGAGTAAACATTCAGTACTTC.

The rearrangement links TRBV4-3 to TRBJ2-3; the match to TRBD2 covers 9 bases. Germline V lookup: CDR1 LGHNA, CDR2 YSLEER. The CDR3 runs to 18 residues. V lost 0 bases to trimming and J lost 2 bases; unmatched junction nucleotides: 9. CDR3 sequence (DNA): TGCGCCAGCAGCCAAGAACCCCCGACTAGCGGTTACACAGATACGCAGTATTTT. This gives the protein CASSQEPPTSGYTDTQYF.

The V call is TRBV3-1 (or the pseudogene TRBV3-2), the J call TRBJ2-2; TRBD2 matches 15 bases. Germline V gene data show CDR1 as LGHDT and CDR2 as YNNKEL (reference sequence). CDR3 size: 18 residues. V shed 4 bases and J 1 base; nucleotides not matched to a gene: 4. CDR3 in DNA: TGTGCCAGCAGCCTTGGACTAGCGGGGGGGAAGAACACCGGGGAGCTGTTTTTT. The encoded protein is CASSLGLAGGKNTGELFF.

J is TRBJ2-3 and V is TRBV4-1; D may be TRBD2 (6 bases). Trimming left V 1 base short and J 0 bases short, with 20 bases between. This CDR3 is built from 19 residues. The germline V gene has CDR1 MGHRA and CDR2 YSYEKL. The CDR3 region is CASSQARPLARISTDTQYF. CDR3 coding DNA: TGCGCCAGCAGCCAAGCTAGACCCCTAGCGAGGATAAGCACAGATACGCAGTATTTT.

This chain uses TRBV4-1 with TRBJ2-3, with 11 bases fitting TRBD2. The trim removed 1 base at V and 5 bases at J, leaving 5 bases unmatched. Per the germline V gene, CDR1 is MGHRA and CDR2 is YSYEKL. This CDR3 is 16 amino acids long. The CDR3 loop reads CASSQAGLAAGDTQYF. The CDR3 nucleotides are TGCGCCAGCAGCCAAGCGGGACTAGCGGCTGGAGATACGCAGTATTTT.

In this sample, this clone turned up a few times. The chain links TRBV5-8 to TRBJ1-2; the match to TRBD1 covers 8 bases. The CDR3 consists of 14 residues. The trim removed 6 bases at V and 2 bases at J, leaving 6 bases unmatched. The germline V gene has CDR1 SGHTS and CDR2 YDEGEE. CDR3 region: CASKRQGTNYGYTF. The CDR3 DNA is TGTGCCAGCAAACGACAGGGGACCAACTATGGCTACACCTTC.

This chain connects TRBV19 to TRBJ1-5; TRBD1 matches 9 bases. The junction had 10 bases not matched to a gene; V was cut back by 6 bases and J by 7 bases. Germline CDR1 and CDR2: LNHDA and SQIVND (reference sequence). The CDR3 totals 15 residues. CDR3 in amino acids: CASSVGTGSRQPQHF. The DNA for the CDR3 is TGTGCCAGTAGCGTCGGGACAGGGAGCCGGCAGCCCCAGCATTTT.

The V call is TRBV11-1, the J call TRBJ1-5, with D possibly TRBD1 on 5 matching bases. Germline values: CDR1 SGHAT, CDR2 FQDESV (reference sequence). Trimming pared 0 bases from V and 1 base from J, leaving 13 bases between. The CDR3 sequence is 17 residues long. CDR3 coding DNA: TGTGCCAGCAGCTTAGCGAGCGGGGACCGGAGCAATCAGCCCCAGCATTTT. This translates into CASSLASGDRSNQPQHF.

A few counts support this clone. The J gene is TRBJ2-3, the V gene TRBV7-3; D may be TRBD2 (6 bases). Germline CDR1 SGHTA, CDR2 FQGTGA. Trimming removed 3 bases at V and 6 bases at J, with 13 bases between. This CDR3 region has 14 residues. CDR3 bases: TGTGCCAGCAGCTTGGGCGGGGCCCGGGATACGCAGTATTTT. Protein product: CASSLGGARDTQYF.

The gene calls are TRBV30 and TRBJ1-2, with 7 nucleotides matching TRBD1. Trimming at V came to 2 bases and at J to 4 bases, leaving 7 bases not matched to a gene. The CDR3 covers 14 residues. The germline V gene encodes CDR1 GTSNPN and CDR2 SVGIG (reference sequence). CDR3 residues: CAWSRGPGSYGYTF. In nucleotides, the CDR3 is TGTGCCTGGAGTAGGGGGCCCGGGAGCTATGGCTACACCTTC.

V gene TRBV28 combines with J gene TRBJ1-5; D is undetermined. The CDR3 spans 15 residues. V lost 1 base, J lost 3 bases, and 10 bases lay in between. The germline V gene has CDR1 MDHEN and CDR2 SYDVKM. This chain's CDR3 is CASSLSRTINQPQHF. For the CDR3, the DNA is TGTGCCAGCAGTTTATCCAGGACTATCAATCAGCCCCAGCATTTT.

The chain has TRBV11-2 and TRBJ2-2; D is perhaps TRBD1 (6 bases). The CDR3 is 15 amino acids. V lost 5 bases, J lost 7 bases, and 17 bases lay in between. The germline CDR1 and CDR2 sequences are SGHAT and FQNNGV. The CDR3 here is CASSQNRDLGGELFF. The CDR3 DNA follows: TGTGCCAGCAGCCAGAACAGGGATCTCGGCGGGGAGCTGTTTTTT.

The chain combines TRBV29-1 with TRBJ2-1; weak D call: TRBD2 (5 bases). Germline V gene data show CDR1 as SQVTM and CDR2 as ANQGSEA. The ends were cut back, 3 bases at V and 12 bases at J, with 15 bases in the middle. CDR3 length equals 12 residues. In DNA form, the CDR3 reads TGCAGCGTTGACACGATCCTCGAGGGGCAGTTCTTC. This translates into CSVDTILEGQFF.

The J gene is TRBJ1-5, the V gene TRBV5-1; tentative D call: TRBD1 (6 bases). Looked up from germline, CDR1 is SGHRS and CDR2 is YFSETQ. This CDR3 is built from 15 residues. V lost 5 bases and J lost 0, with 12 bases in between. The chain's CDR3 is CASRQGTNSNQPQHF. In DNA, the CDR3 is TGCGCCAGCAGACAGGGAACGAATAGCAATCAGCCCCAGCATTTT.

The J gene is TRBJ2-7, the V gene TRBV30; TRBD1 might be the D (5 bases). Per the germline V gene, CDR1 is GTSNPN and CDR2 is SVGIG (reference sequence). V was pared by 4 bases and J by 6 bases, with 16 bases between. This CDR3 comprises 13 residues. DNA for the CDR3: TGTGCCTGGACAGGGCAGAATGGGTTCGAGCAGTACTTC. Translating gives CAWTGQNGFEQYF.

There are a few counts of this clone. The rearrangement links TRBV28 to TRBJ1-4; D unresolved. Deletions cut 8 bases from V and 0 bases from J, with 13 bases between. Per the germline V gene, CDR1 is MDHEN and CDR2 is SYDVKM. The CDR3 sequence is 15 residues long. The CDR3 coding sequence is TGTGCCAGCCTAGGAGACGGCCCAACTAATGAAAAACTGTTTTTT. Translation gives CASLGDGPTNEKLFF.

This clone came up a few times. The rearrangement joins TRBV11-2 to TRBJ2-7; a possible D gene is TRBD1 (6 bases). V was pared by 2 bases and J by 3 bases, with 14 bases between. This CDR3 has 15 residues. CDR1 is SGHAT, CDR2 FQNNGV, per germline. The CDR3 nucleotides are TGTGCCAGCAGCTTACGGTCTGGACAGAACTACGAGCAGTACTTC. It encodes CASSLRSGQNYEQYF.

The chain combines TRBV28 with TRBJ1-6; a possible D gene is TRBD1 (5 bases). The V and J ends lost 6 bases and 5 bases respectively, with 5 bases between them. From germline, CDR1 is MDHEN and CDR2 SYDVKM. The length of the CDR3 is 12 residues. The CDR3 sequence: CASRGDNSPLHF. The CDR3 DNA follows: TGTGCCAGCAGAGGGGATAATTCACCCCTCCACTTT. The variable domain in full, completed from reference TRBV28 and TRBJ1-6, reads DVKVTQSSRYLVKRTGEKVFLECVQDMDHENMFWYRQDPGLGLRLIYFSYDVKMKEKGDIPEGYSVSREKKERFSLILESASTNQTSMYLCASRGDNSPLHFGNGTRLTVT.

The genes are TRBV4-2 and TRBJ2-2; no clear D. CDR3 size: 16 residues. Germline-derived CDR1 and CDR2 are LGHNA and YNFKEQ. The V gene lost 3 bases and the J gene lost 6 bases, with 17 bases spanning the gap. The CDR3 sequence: CASSQKSAVGPGELFF. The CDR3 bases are TGTGCCAGCAGCCAGAAGAGCGCGGTCGGCCCCGGGGAGCTGTTTTTT.

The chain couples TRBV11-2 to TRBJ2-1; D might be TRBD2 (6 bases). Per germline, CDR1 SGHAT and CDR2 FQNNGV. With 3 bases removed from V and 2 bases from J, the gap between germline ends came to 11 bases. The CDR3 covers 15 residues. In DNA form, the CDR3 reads TGTGCCAGCAGCTTCTCGGGAGCCCCCTACAATGAGCAGTTCTTC. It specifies CASSFSGAPYNEQFF.

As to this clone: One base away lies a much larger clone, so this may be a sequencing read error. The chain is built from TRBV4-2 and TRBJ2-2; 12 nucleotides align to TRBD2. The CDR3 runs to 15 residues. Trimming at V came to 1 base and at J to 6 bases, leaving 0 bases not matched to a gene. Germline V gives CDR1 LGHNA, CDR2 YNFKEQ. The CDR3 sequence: CASSQGLAGAGELFF. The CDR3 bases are TGTGCCAGCAGCCAAGGACTAGCGGGAGCCGGGGAGCTGTTTTTT.

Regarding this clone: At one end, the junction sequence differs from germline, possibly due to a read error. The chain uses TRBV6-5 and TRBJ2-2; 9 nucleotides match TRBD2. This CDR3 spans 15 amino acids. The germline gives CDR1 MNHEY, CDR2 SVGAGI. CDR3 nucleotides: TGTGCCCGCAGGCGCGGGGGGGCGGGTACCGGGGAGCTGTTTTTT. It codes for CARRRGGAGTGELFF.